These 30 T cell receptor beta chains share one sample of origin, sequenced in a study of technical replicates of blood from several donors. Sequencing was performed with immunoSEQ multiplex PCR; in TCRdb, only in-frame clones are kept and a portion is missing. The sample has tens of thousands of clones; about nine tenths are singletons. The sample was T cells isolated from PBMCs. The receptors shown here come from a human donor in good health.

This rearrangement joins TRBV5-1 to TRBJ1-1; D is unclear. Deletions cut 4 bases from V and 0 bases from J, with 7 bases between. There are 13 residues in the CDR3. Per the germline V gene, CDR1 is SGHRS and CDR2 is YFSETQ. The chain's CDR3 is CASSQEVNTEAFF. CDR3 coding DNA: TGCGCCAGCAGCCAAGAGGTGAACACTGAAGCTTTCTTT.

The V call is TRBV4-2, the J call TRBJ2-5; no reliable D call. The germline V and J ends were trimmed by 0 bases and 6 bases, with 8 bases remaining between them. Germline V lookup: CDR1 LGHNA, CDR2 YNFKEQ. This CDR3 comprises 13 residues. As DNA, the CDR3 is TGTGCCAGCAGCCAAGACCGAGCGCAGACCCAGTACTTC. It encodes CASSQDRAQTQYF.

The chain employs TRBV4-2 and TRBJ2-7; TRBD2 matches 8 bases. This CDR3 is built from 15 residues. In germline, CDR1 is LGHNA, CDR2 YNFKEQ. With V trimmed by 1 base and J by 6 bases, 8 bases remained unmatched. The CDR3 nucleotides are TGTGCCAGCAGCCAAGGACTAGCGCCATTGGCCGAGCAGTACTTC. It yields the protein CASSQGLAPLAEQYF.

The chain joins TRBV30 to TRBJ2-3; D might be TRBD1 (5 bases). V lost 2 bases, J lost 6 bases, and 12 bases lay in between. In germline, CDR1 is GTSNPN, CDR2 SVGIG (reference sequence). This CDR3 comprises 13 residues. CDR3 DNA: TGTGCCTGGAGTAGGGCAGGGTTCGATACGCAGTATTTT. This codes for CAWSRAGFDTQYF.

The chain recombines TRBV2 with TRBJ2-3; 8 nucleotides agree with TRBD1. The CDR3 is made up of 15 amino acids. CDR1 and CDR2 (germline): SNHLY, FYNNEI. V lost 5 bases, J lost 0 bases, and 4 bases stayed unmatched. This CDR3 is CASSPGTGSTDTQYF. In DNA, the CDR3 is TGTGCCAGCAGTCCGGGGACAGGAAGCACAGATACGCAGTATTTT.

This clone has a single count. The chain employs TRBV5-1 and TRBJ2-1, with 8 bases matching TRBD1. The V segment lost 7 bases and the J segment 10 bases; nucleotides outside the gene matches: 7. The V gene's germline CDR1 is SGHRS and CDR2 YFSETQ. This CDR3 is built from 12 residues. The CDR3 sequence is CASGPTGVEQFF. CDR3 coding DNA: TGCGCCAGCGGCCCGACAGGGGTCGAGCAGTTCTTC.

The CDR3 sequence: CASSSPGQGYEKLFF. The CDR3 DNA reads as TGTGCCAGCAGCTCGCCGGGACAGGGATATGAAAAACTGTTTTTT. The chain is built from TRBV7-2 and TRBJ1-4; the match to TRBD1 covers 9 bases. CDR1 is SGHTA and CDR2 is FQGNSA in the germline V gene. Trimming at V came to 4 bases and at J to 6 bases, leaving 6 bases not matched to a gene. This CDR3 contains 15 residues.

The CDR3 region is CASSFREGNIQYF. CDR3 coding DNA: TGTGCCAGCAGCTTCAGGGAGGGTAACATTCAGTACTTC. This chain links TRBV5-4 with TRBJ2-4; 7 nucleotides align to TRBD2. The V gene end was trimmed by 2 bases and the J gene end by 7 bases; junction bases not matched to a gene: 3. From germline, CDR1 is SGHNT and CDR2 YYREEE (reference sequence). The CDR3 has 13 amino acids.

The CDR3: CASSDGSEQYF. For the CDR3, the DNA is TGTGCCAGCAGTGATGGGAGCGAGCAGTACTTC. The chain is built from TRBV2 and TRBJ2-7; maybe TRBD2 (5 bases). V gave up 3 bases and J gave up 6 bases, with 6 bases separating them. The CDR3 consists of 11 residues. CDR1 and CDR2 (germline): SNHLY, FYNNEI.

The CDR3 DNA sequence: TGCGCCAGCAGCTTTTCGGGAGGTACAAATGAGCAGTTCTTC. Its protein is CASSFSGGTNEQFF. This chain connects TRBV5-1 to TRBJ2-1; 7 bases agree with TRBD2. The junction had 6 bases not matched to a gene; V was cut back by 2 bases and J by 7 bases. Germline V gives CDR1 SGHRS, CDR2 YFSETQ. The CDR3 sequence is 14 residues long.

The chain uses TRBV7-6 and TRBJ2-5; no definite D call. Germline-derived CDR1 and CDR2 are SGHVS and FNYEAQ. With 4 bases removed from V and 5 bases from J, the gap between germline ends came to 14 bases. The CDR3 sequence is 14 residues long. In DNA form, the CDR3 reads TGTGCCAGCAGCTCCTACGAGGAAAGGGAGACCCAGTACTTC. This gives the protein CASSSYEERETQYF.

This CDR3 is CASSPDEGYYNEQFF. CDR3 in DNA: TGCGCCAGCAGCCCGGACGAGGGTTACTACAATGAGCAGTTCTTC. The rearrangement uses TRBV5-1 and TRBJ2-1, with D tentatively TRBD2 (5 bases). Germline CDR1 reads SGHRS; CDR2 reads YFSETQ. Trimming removed 4 bases from V and 3 bases from J, with 14 bases in between. The CDR3 totals 15 residues. The full variable domain, with the rest looked up from reference TRBV5-1 and TRBJ2-1, is KAGVTQTPRYLIKTRGQQVTLSCSPISGHRSVSWYQQTPGQGLQFLFEYFSETQRNKGNFPGRFSGRQFSNSRSEMNVSTLELGDSALYLCASSPDEGYYNEQFFGPGTRLTVL.

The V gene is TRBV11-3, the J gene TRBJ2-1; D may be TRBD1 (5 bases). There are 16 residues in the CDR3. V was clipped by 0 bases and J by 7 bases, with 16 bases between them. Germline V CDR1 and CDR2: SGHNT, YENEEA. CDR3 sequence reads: CASSLEGWGGKNEQFF. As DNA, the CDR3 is TGTGCCAGCAGCTTAGAAGGATGGGGCGGTAAAAATGAGCAGTTCTTC.

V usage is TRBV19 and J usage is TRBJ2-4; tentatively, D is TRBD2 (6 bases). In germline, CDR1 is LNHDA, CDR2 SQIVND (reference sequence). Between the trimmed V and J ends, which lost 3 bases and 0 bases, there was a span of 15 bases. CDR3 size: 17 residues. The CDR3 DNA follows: TGTGCCAGTAGTATCGTCGCGGGGATACTAGCCAAAAACATTCAGTACTTC. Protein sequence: CASSIVAGILAKNIQYF.

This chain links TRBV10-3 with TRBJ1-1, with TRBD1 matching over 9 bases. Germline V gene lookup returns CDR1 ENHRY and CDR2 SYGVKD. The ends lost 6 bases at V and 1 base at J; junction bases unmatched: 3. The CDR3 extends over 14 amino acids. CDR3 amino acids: CAISGTGQNTEAFF. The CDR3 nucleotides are TGTGCCATCAGCGGGACAGGGCAGAACACTGAAGCTTTCTTT.

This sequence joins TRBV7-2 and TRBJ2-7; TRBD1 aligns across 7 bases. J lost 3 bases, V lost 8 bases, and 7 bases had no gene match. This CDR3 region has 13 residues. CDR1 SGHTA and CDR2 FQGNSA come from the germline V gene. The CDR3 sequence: CASATGTDYEQYF. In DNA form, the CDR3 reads TGTGCCAGCGCAACCGGGACAGACTACGAGCAGTACTTC.

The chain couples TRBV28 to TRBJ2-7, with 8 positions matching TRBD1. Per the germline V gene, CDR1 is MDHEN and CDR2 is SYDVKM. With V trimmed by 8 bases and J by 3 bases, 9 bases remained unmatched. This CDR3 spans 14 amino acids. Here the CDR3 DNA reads TGTGCCAGCGACCCCGGACAGGGAAGCTACGAGCAGTACTTC. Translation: CASDPGQGSYEQYF.

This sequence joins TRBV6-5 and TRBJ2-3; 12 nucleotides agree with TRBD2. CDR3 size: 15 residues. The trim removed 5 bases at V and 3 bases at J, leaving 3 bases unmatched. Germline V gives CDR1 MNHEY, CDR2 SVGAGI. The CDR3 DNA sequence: TGTGCCAGCAGTCTACTAGCGGGAGGTACAGATACGCAGTATTTT. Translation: CASSLLAGGTDTQYF.

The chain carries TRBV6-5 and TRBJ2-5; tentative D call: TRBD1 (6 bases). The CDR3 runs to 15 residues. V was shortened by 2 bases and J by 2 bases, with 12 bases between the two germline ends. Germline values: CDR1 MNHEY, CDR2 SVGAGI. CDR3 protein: CASSYLGTRQETQYF. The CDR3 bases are TGTGCCAGCAGTTACCTGGGGACACGACAAGAGACCCAGTACTTC.

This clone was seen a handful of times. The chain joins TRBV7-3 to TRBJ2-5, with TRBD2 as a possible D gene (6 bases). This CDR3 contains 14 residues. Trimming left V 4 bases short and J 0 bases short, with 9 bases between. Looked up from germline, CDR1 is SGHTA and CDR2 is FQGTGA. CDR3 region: CASSCRDYQETQYF. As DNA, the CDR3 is TGTGCCAGCAGCTGTCGGGACTACCAAGAGACCCAGTACTTC.

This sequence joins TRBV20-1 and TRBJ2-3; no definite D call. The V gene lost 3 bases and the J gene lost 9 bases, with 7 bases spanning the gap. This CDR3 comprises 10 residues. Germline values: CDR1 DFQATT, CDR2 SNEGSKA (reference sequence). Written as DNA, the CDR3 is TGCAGTGCTAGCGATACAACGCAGTATTTT. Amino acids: CSASDTTQYF.

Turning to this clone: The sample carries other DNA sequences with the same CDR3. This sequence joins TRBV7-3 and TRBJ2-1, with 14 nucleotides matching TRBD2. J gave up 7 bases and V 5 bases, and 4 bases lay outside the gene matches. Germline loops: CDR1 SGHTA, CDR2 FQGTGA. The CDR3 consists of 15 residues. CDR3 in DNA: TGTGCCAGCAGCAGGGGACTAGCGGGGGATAATGAGCAGTTCTTC. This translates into CASSRGLAGDNEQFF.

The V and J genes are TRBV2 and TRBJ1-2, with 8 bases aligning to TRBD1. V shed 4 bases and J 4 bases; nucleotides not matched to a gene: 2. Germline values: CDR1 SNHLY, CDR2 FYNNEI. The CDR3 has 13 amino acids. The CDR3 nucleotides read TGTGCCAGCAGTGGTGGACAGGGCTATGGCTACACCTTC. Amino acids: CASSGGQGYGYTF.

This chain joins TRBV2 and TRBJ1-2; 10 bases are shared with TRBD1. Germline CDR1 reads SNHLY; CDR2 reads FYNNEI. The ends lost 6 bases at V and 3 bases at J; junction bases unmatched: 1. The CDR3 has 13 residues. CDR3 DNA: TGTGCCAGCAGGGGACAGGGGTACTATGGCTACACCTTC. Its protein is CASRGQGYYGYTF.

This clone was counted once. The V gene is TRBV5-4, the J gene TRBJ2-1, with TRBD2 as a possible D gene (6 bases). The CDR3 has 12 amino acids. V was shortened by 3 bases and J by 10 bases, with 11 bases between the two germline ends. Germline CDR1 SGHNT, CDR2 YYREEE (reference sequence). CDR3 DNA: TGTGCCAGCAGCTCCGTAGCGGAGGAGCAGTTCTTC. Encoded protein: CASSSVAEEQFF. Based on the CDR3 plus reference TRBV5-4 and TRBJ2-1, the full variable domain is ETGVTQSPTHLIKTRGQQVTLRCSSQSGHNTVSWYQQALGQGPQFIFQYYREEENGRGNFPPRFSGLQFPNYSSELNVNALELDDSALYLCASSSVAEEQFFGPGTRLTVL.

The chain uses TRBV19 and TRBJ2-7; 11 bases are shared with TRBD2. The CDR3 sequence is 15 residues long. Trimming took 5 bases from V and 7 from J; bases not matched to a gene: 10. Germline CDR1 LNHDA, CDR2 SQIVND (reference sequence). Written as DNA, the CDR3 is TGTGCCAGTAGTCTTTATAGCGGGAGGGCCTTGGAGCAGTACTTC. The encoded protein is CASSLYSGRALEQYF.

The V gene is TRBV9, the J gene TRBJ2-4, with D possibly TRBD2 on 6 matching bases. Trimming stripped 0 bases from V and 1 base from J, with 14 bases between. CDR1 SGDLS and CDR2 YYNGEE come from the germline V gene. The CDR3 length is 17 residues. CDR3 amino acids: CASSVGEHREAKNIQYF. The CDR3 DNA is TGTGCCAGCAGCGTAGGGGAACATCGGGAGGCCAAAAACATTCAGTACTTC.

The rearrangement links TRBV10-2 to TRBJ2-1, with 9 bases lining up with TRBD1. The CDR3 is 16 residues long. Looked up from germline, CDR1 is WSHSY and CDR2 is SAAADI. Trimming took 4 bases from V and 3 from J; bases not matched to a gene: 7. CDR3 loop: CASSGTGDTFYNEQFF. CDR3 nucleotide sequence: TGCGCCAGCAGTGGGACAGGGGATACCTTCTACAATGAGCAGTTCTTC.

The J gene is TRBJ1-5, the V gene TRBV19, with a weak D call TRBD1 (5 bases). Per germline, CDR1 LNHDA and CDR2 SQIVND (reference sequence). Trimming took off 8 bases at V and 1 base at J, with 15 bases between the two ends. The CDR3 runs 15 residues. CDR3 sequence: CASGGRGLSNQPQHF. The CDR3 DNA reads TGTGCCAGTGGGGGGAGGGGATTGAGCAATCAGCCCCAGCATTTT.

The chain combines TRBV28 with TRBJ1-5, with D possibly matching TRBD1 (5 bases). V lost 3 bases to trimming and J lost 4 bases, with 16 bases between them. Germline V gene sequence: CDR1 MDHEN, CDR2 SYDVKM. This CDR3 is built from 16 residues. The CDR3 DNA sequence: TGTGCCAGCAGTTTTCTCGGAGGGGCGCTAAATCAGCCCCAGCATTTT. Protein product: CASSFLGGALNQPQHF.